The following is a T cell receptor (beta chain) sequence with its context. These data come from a study of cytomegalovirus exposure and HLA in healthy donors. PCR amplification relied on 60 Vbeta primers (plus 13 Jbeta primers). Profiling relied on immunoSEQ multiplex PCR, and the TCRdb table lists in-frame clones only, not all of them. The table lists over 150,000 clones, approximately 80% of them singletons, with 4.8% in the top ten. This CDR3 is 14 amino acids long. Per the germline V gene, CDR1 is SGHAT and CDR2 is FQNNGV. Trimming took off 2 bases at V and 0 bases at J, with 4 bases between the two ends.

The sequenced sample was PBMCs. V is TRBV11-2 and J is TRBJ2-2; D gene uncertain. The TCR sequence derives from a man aged 18 to 29 in good health and CMV-seronegative. The CDR3 coding sequence is TGTGCCAGCAGCTTAAGCTCGAACACCGGGGAGCTGTTTTTT. Its translation: CASSLSSNTGELFF.